The rows below give T cell receptor beta chains drawn from one sample of a study of cytomegalovirus exposure and HLA in healthy donors. This table comes from immunoSEQ multiplex PCR, and its TCRdb copy is limited to in-frame clones, with some not included. The sample yields 65,000 to 85,000 clones, roughly 88% seen once. The sequencing input was PBMCs. These receptors were obtained from a woman under 40 in good health and CMV-seronegative. The CDR3 runs from the conserved cysteine through the conserved F or W. The order of the fields is J gene, D gene, V gene, clone size, CDR3 DNA, CDR3 protein. D genes are given only for firm matches. Clone size is shown for a subset of rows, as once, few, many or a class of expanded clone.

TRBJ2-7	TRBD1	TRBV27	.	TGTGCCAGCAGTGCCGGGACAGGGGTAGTCTACGAGCAGTACTTC	CASSAGTGVVYEQYF
TRBJ2-1	.	TRBV30	.	TGTGCCTGGAGCTTGGAGGATGAGCAGTTCTTC	CAWSLEDEQFF
TRBJ2-1	TRBD2	TRBV4-2	.	TGTGCCAGCAGCCAAGAGCTGGGGGGGGCCTACAATGAGCAGTTCTTC	CASSQELGGAYNEQFF
TRBJ1-1	TRBD1	TRBV6-6	few	TGTGCCAGCAGTGACAGGGGTGAAGCTTTCTTT	CASSDRGEAFF
TRBJ2-6	TRBD1	TRBV6-6	medium-sized	TGTGCCAGCACTCAGGGGGTTTTCTCTGGGGCCAACGTCCTGACTTTC	CASTQGVFSGANVLTF
TRBJ2-1	TRBD2	TRBV14	once	TGTGCCAGCACGTTGGCGGGAGAGGATAATGAGCAGTTCTTC	CASTLAGEDNEQFF
TRBJ1-1	.	TRBV7-3	.	TGTGCCAGCAGCCCAGGGGCTGCGAACACTGAAGCTTTCTTT	CASSPGAANTEAFF
TRBJ1-2	.	TRBV9	.	TGTGCCAGCAGCGTAGACGGTTTCTATGGCTACACCTTC	CASSVDGFYGYTF
TRBJ2-1	TRBD2	TRBV7-3	once	TGTGCCAGCAGCCACGGACTAGCGGAGCGAAATGAGCAGTTCTTC	CASSHGLAERNEQFF
TRBJ2-7	.	TRBV7-9	.	TGTGCCAGCAGCTTAGCGACAGGTGCCGGCGAGCAGTACTTC	CASSLATGAGEQYF
TRBJ1-5	TRBD1	TRBV19	once	TGTGCCAGTATGGGACAGGGGGGTCAGCCCCAGCATTTT	CASMGQGGQPQHF
TRBJ2-7	.	TRBV9	.	TGTGCCAGTGGTCCGGGGTCCCTCGAGCAGTACTTC	CASGPGSLEQYF
TRBJ2-7	TRBD2	TRBV7-2	.	TGTGCCAGCAGCTCACTAGCGGGAGCCTACGAGCAGTACTTC	CASSSLAGAYEQYF
TRBJ2-7	.	TRBV2	.	TGTGCCAGCAGAATGGGCTCCGGGAACTCCTACGAGCAGTACTTC	CASRMGSGNSYEQYF
TRBJ2-7	TRBD1	TRBV7-9	.	TGTGCCAGCAGCCCTAGGACAGGGGACACCGCAAGCTCCTACGAGCAGTACTTC	CASSPRTGDTASSYEQYF
TRBJ2-7	.	TRBV11-2	.	TGTGCCAGCAGCTTAGGGTCGAGGAGGTACGAGCAGTACTTC	CASSLGSRRYEQYF
TRBJ2-1	TRBD2	TRBV9	.	TGTGCCAGCAGCGGCCTAGCGGGGAGCTCCTACAATGAGCAGTTCTTC	CASSGLAGSSYNEQFF
TRBJ2-1	.	TRBV2	.	TGTGCCAGCAGTGAGAGGGTCTCCTACAATGAGCAGTTCTTC	CASSERVSYNEQFF
TRBJ2-2	TRBD1	TRBV5-4	.	TGTGCCAGCAGGAGGAGACAGGGGCGGCGCACCGGGGAGCTGTTTTTT	CASRRRQGRRTGELFF
TRBJ2-4	TRBD1	TRBV18	.	TGTGCCAGCTCCCAAGACAGGGGGGTAGCCAAAAACATTCAGTACTTC	CASSQDRGVAKNIQYF
TRBJ2-3	TRBD2	TRBV4-2	.	TGTGCCAGCAGCAGTCAGAGCGGGAGTACAGATACGCAGTATTTT	CASSSQSGSTDTQYF
TRBJ2-7	.	TRBV7-6	.	TGTGCCAGCAGCCACTTAGTGACTAGCTACGAGCAGTACTTC	CASSHLVTSYEQYF
TRBJ1-5	.	TRBV19	.	TGTGCCAGTAGTACGGGGACTCTGGGGAGCAATCAGCCCCAGCATTTT	CASSTGTLGSNQPQHF
TRBJ1-1	TRBD1	TRBV19	.	TGTGCCAGTACCCCACTCGGACAGGGGACGCCGAACACTGAAGCTTTCTTT	CASTPLGQGTPNTEAFF
TRBJ2-1	TRBD2	TRBV29-1	.	TGCAGCGTTGAGACTAGCGCCCGGGGGGAGCAGTTCTTC	CSVETSARGEQFF
TRBJ1-1	.	TRBV29-1	.	TGCAGCGTTGAAGCGCCGGGGGGGAAAGCTTTCTTT	CSVEAPGGKAFF
TRBJ2-7	.	TRBV9	few	TGTGCCAGCAGCGCCCGACGGGGCGGGGATTACGAGCAGTACTTC	CASSARRGGDYEQYF
TRBJ2-7	TRBD2	TRBV27	.	TGTGCCAGCAGAAAGGGGACTAGCGGGAGCGACTACGAGCAGTACTTC	CASRKGTSGSDYEQYF
TRBJ2-1	TRBD2	TRBV11-2	.	TGTGCCAGCAGCTTAAGTCTACTAGCGGGTATCTACAATGAGCAGTTCTTC	CASSLSLLAGIYNEQFF
TRBJ2-1	.	TRBV28	.	TGTGCCAGCATGCTGGGAGGAGGGTGGAATGAGCAGTTCTTC	CASMLGGGWNEQFF
TRBJ2-7	.	TRBV5-1	.	TGCGCCAGCAGCTCTACCTTAACCGAGCAGTACTTC	CASSSTLTEQYF
TRBJ1-3	TRBD1	TRBV18	.	TGTGCCAGCTCACCAAATCCGGGCCAGGGGGCGTTCGCTGGAAACACCATATATTTT	CASSPNPGQGAFAGNTIYF
TRBJ1-1	.	TRBV9	.	TGTGCCAGCAGCGCCGGGACACTTAACACTGAAGCTTTCTTT	CASSAGTLNTEAFF
TRBJ2-4	.	TRBV5-5	.	TGTGCCAGCAGCTCTCCCGACTGGGGAGGCATTCAGTACTTC	CASSSPDWGGIQYF
TRBJ2-7	TRBD1	TRBV11-2	.	TGTGCCAGCAGCTATACTGCCGGGACAGACTACTACGAGCAGTACTTC	CASSYTAGTDYYEQYF